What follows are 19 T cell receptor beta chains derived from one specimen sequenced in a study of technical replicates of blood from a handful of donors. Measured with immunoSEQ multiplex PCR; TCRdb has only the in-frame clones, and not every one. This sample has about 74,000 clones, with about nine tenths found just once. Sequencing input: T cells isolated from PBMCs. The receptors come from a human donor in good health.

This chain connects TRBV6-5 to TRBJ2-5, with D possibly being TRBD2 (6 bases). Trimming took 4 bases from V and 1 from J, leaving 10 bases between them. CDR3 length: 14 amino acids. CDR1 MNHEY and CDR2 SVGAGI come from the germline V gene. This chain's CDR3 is CASSLSGSQETQYF. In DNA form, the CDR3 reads TGTGCCAGCAGTTTAAGCGGGTCCCAAGAGACCCAGTACTTC.

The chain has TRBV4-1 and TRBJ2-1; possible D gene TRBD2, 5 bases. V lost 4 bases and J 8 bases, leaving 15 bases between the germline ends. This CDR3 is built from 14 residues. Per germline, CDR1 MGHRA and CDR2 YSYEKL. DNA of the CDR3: TGCGCCAGCAGCCTGCCTGCGGGTTTCGATGAGCAGTTCTTC. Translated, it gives CASSLPAGFDEQFF.

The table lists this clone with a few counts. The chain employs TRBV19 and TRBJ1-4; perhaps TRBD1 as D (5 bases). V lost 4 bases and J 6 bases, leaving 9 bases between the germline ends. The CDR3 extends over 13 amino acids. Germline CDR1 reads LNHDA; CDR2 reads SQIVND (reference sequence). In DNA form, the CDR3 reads TGTGCCAGTAGTACGGGGGACCATGAAAAACTGTTTTTT. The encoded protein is CASSTGDHEKLFF.

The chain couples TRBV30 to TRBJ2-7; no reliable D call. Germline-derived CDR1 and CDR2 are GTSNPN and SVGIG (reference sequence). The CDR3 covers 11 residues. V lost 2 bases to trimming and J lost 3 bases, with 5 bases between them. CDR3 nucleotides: TGTGCCTGGAGTTTTATCTACGAGCAGTACTTC. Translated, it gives CAWSFIYEQYF.

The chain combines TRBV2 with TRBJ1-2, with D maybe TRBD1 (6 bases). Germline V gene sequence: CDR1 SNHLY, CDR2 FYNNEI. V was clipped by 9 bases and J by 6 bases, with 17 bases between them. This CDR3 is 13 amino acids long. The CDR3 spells CARRIGQTHGYTF. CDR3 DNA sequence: TGTGCCAGACGGATAGGACAGACCCATGGCTACACCTTC.

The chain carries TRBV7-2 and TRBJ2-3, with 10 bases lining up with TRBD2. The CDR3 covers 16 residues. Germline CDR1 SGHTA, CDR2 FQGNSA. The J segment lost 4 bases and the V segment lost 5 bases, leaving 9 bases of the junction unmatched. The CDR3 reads CASSQRASGSSDTQYF. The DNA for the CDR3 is TGTGCCAGCAGCCAGAGGGCTAGCGGGAGCTCAGATACGCAGTATTTT.

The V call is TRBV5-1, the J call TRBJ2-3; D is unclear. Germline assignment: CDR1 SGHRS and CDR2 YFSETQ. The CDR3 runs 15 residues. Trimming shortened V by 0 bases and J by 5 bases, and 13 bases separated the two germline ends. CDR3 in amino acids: CASSLDSPRIDTQYF. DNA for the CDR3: TGCGCCAGCAGCTTGGATTCCCCGAGGATAGATACGCAGTATTTT.

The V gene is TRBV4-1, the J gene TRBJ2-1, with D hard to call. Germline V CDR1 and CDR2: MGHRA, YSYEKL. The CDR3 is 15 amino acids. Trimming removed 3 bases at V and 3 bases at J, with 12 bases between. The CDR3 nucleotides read TGCGCCAGCAGCCACGAGTCCCCCTACTACAATGAGCAGTTCTTC. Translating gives CASSHESPYYNEQFF.

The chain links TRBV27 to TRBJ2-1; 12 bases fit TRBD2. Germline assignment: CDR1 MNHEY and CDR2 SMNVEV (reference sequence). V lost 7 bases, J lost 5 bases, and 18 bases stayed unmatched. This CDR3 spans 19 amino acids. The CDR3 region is CASTRRTSGTRVGHNEQFF. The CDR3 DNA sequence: TGTGCCAGCACGAGAAGGACTAGCGGGACACGGGTGGGGCACAATGAGCAGTTCTTC.

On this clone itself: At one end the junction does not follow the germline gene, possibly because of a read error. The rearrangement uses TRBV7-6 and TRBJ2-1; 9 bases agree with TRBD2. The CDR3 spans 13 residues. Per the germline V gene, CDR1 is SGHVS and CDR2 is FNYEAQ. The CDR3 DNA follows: TGTGCCAGCAGTTTAGCGGGAGACGGTGAGCAGTTCTTC. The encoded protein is CASSLAGDGEQFF.

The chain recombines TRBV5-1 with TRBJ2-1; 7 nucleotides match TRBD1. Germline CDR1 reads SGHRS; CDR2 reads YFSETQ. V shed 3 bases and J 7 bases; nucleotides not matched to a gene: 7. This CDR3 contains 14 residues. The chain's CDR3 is CASSSKQGRNEQFF. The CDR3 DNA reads TGCGCCAGCAGCTCAAAACAGGGGAGAAATGAGCAGTTCTTC.

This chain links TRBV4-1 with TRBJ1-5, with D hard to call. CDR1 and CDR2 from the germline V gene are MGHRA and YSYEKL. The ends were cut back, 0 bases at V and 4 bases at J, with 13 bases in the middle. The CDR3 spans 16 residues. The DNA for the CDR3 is TGCGCCAGCAGCCAAGAATCGGGAGGGATAAATCAGCCCCAGCATTTT. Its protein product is CASSQESGGINQPQHF.

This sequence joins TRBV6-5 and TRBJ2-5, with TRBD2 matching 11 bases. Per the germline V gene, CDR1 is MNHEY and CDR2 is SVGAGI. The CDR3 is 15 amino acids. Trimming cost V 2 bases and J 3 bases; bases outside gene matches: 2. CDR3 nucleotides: TGTGCCAGCAGTTACCAGACTAGCGGGAAAGAGACCCAGTACTTC. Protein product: CASSYQTSGKETQYF.

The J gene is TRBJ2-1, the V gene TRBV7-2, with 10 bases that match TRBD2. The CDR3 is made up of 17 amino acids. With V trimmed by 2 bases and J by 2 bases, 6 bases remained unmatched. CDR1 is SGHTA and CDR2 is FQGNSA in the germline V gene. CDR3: CASSLNPLAGAYNEQFF. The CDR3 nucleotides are TGTGCCAGCAGCTTAAATCCCCTAGCGGGAGCCTACAATGAGCAGTTCTTC.

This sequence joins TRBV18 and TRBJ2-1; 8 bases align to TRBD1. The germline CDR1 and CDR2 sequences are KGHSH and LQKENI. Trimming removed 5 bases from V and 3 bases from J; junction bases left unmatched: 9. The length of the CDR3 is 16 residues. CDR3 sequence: CASSAGQGKGYNEQFF. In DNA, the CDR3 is TGTGCCAGCTCAGCCGGACAGGGTAAGGGCTACAATGAGCAGTTCTTC.

The CDR3 loop reads CASSQDTQGVREQYF. In DNA form, the CDR3 reads TGCGCCAGCAGCCAAGATACGCAGGGGGTTCGGGAGCAGTACTTC. The rearrangement links TRBV4-1 to TRBJ2-7; TRBD1 matches 7 bases. J lost 7 bases, V lost 0 bases, and 9 bases had no gene match. CDR3 length equals 15 residues. Per the germline V gene, CDR1 is MGHRA and CDR2 is YSYEKL.

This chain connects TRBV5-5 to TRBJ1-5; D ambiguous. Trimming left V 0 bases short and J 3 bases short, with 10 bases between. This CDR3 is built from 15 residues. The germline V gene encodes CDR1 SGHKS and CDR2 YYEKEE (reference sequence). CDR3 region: CASSLVWQINQPQHF. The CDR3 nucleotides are TGTGCCAGCAGCTTGGTTTGGCAGATCAATCAGCCCCAGCATTTT.

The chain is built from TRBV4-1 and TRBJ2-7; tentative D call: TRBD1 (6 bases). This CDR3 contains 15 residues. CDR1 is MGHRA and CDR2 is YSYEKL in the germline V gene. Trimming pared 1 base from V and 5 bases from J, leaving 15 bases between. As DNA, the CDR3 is TGCGCCAGCAGCCAAGGACAGGAGGCATTCCACGAGCAGTACTTC. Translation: CASSQGQEAFHEQYF.

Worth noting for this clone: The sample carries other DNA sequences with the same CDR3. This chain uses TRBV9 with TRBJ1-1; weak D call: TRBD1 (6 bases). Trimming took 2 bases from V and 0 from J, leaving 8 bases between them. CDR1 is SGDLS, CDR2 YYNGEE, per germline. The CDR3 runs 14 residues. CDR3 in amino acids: CASSVTGLNTEAFF. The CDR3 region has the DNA TGTGCCAGCAGCGTGACAGGATTGAACACTGAAGCTTTCTTT.